The 4 T cell receptor beta chains given below trace back to one sample, sequenced in a study of blood T cell repertoires in COVID-19. The table came from immunoSEQ multiplex PCR; TCRdb's copy has only in-frame clones and leaves some out. This sample has about 58,000 clones, with about 89% found just once. The source material was peripheral blood. The receptors here all came from an older woman with active COVID-19.

The rearrangement links TRBV5-8 to TRBJ1-5; D is possibly TRBD1 (5 bases). Looked up from germline, CDR1 is SGHTS and CDR2 is YDEGEE. The CDR3 loop spans 11 amino acids. The V gene lost 6 bases and the J gene lost 7 bases, with 8 bases spanning the gap. In DNA, the CDR3 is TGTGCCAGCACGTGGGGCCAGCCCCAGCATTTT. As protein: CASTWGQPQHF.

The rearrangement uses TRBV18 and TRBJ1-5; D gene ambiguous. V was clipped by 3 bases and J by 4 bases, with 10 bases between them. Germline V gives CDR1 KGHSH, CDR2 LQKENI. The CDR3 has 14 amino acids. CDR3 DNA sequence: TGTGCCAGCTCACCTCAGGTGATAAATCAGCCCCAGCATTTT. Amino acid sequence: CASSPQVINQPQHF.

The chain joins TRBV7-3 to TRBJ1-1; the D is unclear. The germline V and J ends were trimmed by 6 bases and 4 bases, with 15 bases remaining between them. The CDR3 extends over 14 amino acids. Germline CDR1 is SGHTA and CDR2 is FQGTGA. The CDR3 spells CASSSERATTEAFF. For the CDR3, the DNA is TGTGCCAGCAGTTCAGAGAGGGCTACCACTGAAGCTTTCTTT.

V gene TRBV10-3 combines with J gene TRBJ1-4; TRBD1 is a possible D gene (5 bases). The V and J ends lost 6 bases and 3 bases respectively, with 11 bases between them. CDR1 is ENHRY and CDR2 is SYGVKD in the germline V gene. The CDR3 is made up of 14 amino acids. CDR3 region: CAIRPDRSNEKLFF. The DNA of the CDR3 is TGTGCCATCAGGCCTGACAGATCTAATGAAAAACTGTTTTTT.